This T cell receptor beta chain was recorded in a study of Ad26.COV2.S vaccination and SARS-CoV-2 variants. Points from the study as a whole: A substantial breadth of spike-specific CD8+ and CD4+ T cell responses after vaccination has been reported. Using TCR breadth and depth analyses may have led to underestimated total T cell responses.

Notes on this clone: The target antigen is unknown.

Data came from immunoSEQ multiplex PCR; TCRdb stores just in-frame clones and leaves some out. The sample has hundreds of thousands of clones, around 90% seen once. The treatment: around 19 received Ad26.COV2.S at low or high dose, single or two shots; several received placebo; per-sample allocation not given. Collection of the samples took place on day 63 after the first injection of vaccine or placebo. The germline CDR1 and CDR2 sequences are SGHAT and FQNNGV. V was cut by 3 bases and J by 2 bases, with 11 bases left in between. The CDR3 has 15 amino acids. The sequence came from a person aged 18-65 years who received the Ad26.COV2.S COVID-19 vaccine or a placebo. The material was peripheral blood, obtained in a trial of Ad26.COV2.S vaccine versus placebo. The V gene is TRBV11-2, the J gene TRBJ2-1; the D gene is possibly TRBD1 (6 bases). The DNA for the CDR3 is TGTGCCAGCAGCTTCTCACAGGGACCCTACAATGAGCAGTTCTTC. The encoded protein is CASSFSQGPYNEQFF.